Following are 24 T cell receptor beta chains from one sample sequenced in a study of identical twins (dated by TCRdb to about 2016). The library was generated by 5' RACE. Sequencing used an Illumina HiSeq 2000. TCRdb handled the public reads itself, with Q25 trimming in fastp and clone calling in MiXCR, and kept productive beta chains. Each record represents a unique CDR3 protein, reported with the most common genes and DNA among its rows. The sample table records 500,000 to 650,000 distinct CDR3 sequences; 20% to 25% of these occur just once. About 0.48% of the sample is taken by the ten largest. The data were also submitted as part of a second study, on yellow fever vaccine responses in identical twins.

Input material: CD4+ T cells sorted from blood. The receptors originated from a woman aged 18-29 years in good health.

V usage is TRBV12-3 or TRBV12-4 and J usage is TRBJ2-1, with 11 nucleotides matching TRBD2. With 6 bases clipped from V and 7 bases from J, the junction kept 17 bases outside the gene matches. The CDR3 spans 18 residues. DNA of the CDR3: TGTGCCAGCAGCTACCGTGGGACTAGCGGCCACTTTGCAAATGAGCAGTTCTTC. It codes for CASSYRGTSGHFANEQFF.

The chain is built from TRBV14 and TRBJ2-1; 8 nucleotides agree with TRBD2. Germline CDR1 and CDR2: SGHDN and FVKESK. The trim removed 1 base at V and 7 bases at J, leaving 9 bases unmatched. This CDR3 comprises 16 residues. Here the CDR3 DNA reads TGTGCCAGCAGCCAAGCCCCCGGGACTAGTTGGAATGAGCAGTTCTTC. Encoded protein: CASSQAPGTSWNEQFF.

In its sample, this clonotype was seen a few times. The chain has TRBV7-2 and TRBJ2-1; tentatively, D is TRBD2 (6 bases). Germline assignment: CDR1 SGHTA and CDR2 FQGNSA. The CDR3 is 15 amino acids. The V end was cut by 7 bases, the J end by 2 bases, with 15 bases between. CDR3 protein: CASNRAGATYNEQFF. The CDR3 DNA sequence: TGTGCCAGCAACCGAGCGGGTGCCACCTACAATGAGCAGTTCTTC.

This clonotype was counted only a few times. The chain recombines TRBV29-1 with TRBJ2-3, with D tentatively TRBD2 (6 bases). CDR3 length equals 14 residues. V lost 2 bases to trimming and J lost 2 bases, with 11 bases between them. Germline lookup yields CDR1 SQVTM and CDR2 ANQGSEA. The CDR3 loop reads CSVERDSNTDTQYF. The CDR3 region has the DNA TGCAGCGTTGAAAGGGACTCCAACACAGATACGCAGTATTTT.

This clonotype has only a few counts. The J gene is TRBJ1-4, the V gene TRBV29-1, with TRBD1 matching over 12 bases. The CDR3 totals 16 residues. Germline loops: CDR1 SQVTM, CDR2 ANQGSEA. The ends lost 6 bases at V and 7 bases at J; junction bases unmatched: 12. The CDR3, as DNA: TGCAGCGTCGGCTCCGGTTTGGGACAGGGGGCTGAAAAACTGTTTTTT. Translation gives CSVGSGLGQGAEKLFF.

The chain couples TRBV20-1 to TRBJ2-7; 8 bases align to TRBD1. CDR3 length equals 12 residues. V trimming: 6 bases; J trimming: 7 bases; junction bases outside the gene matches: 8. Per the germline V gene, CDR1 is DFQATT and CDR2 is SNEGSKA (reference sequence). This chain's CDR3 is CSANRQGREQYV. CDR3 sequence (DNA): TGCAGTGCGAACCGACAGGGGAGGGAGCAGTACGTC.

This chain joins TRBV11-1 and TRBJ1-2; 12 nucleotides align to TRBD1. Trimming cost V 0 bases and J 4 bases; bases outside gene matches: 15. CDR3 length equals 20 residues. Germline-derived CDR1 and CDR2 are SGHAT and FQDESV (reference sequence). CDR3 coding DNA: TGTGCCAGCAGCTTAGCCTCACCGGGACAGGGGGCGAATCTTATCTATGGCTACACCTTC. Its protein is CASSLASPGQGANLIYGYTF. Full variable domain (missing parts from reference TRBV11-1 and TRBJ1-2): EAEVAQSPRYKITEKSQAVAFWCDPISGHATLYWYRQILGQGPELLVQFQDESVVDDSQLPKDRFSAERLKGVDSTLKIQPAELGDSAMYLCASSLASPGQGANLIYGYTFGSGTRLTVV.

The chain recombines TRBV11-2 with TRBJ2-7; TRBD2 matches 9 bases. Trimming removed 6 bases from V and 7 bases from J; junction bases left unmatched: 10. This CDR3 has 14 amino acids. The germline V gene has CDR1 SGHAT and CDR2 FQNNGV. Here the CDR3 DNA reads TGTGCCAGCAGTCATCTAGCGGGATCGGAAGAGCAGTACTTC. It encodes CASSHLAGSEEQYF. Combining the CDR3 with reference TRBV11-2 and TRBJ2-7 gives the whole variable domain EAGVAQSPRYKIIEKRQSVAFWCNPISGHATLYWYQQILGQGPKLLIQFQNNGVVDDSQLPKDRFSAERLKGVDSTLKIQPAKLEDSAVYLCASSHLAGSEEQYFGPGTRLTVT.

This chain joins TRBV5-1 and TRBJ1-4, with a tentative D call TRBD1 (5 bases). Trimming removed 5 bases at V and 8 bases at J, with 19 bases between. This CDR3 contains 15 residues. CDR1 is SGHRS, CDR2 YFSETQ, per germline. The CDR3 protein is CASRKGGEFEEKLFF. CDR3 in DNA: TGCGCCAGCAGAAAGGGAGGGGAATTCGAAGAAAAACTGTTTTTT.

This clonotype has more than one count but fewer than ten. The chain recombines TRBV29-1 with TRBJ1-2; weak D call: TRBD1 (5 bases). V lost 6 bases and J lost 8, with 16 bases in between. Per the germline V gene, CDR1 is SQVTM and CDR2 is ANQGSEA. The CDR3 has 12 amino acids. DNA for the CDR3: TGCAGCGTAAATCAGGGACGGTACGGCTACACCTTC. It yields the protein CSVNQGRYGYTF.

The rearrangement links TRBV28 to TRBJ2-5; 7 positions agree with TRBD2. V was clipped by 2 bases and J by 4 bases; unmatched bases: 4. The CDR3 loop spans 14 amino acids. CDR1 MDHEN and CDR2 SYDVKM come from the germline V gene. CDR3 DNA: TGTGCCAGCAGTTTAGCGGGAGCGACAGAGACCCAGTACTTC. It codes for CASSLAGATETQYF.

This rearrangement joins TRBV6-1 to TRBJ2-1, with D possibly matching TRBD1 (5 bases). CDR1 and CDR2 (germline): MNHNS, SASEGT. The V and J ends lost 8 bases and 6 bases respectively, with 23 bases between them. The CDR3 runs 16 residues. The CDR3 protein is CASVGRVSPPFNEQFF. In nucleotides, the CDR3 is TGTGCCAGCGTCGGCAGGGTATCGCCTCCCTTCAATGAGCAGTTCTTC.

This clonotype was recorded many times. This chain links TRBV7-9 with TRBJ2-3, with D hard to call. Looked up from germline, CDR1 is SEHNR and CDR2 is FQNEAQ (reference sequence). The CDR3 covers 14 residues. Trimming stripped 1 base from V and 2 bases from J, with 7 bases between. The CDR3, as DNA: TGTGCCAGCAGCTTAGGTGGCAACACAGATACGCAGTATTTT. Translating gives CASSLGGNTDTQYF.

This clonotype was seen more than once but under ten times. The genes are TRBV20-1 and TRBJ2-1, with TRBD2 as a possible D gene (5 bases). Looked up from germline, CDR1 is DFQATT and CDR2 is SNEGSKA (reference sequence). Deletions cut 1 base from V and 2 bases from J, with 15 bases between. The CDR3 extends over 16 amino acids. The CDR3 coding sequence is TGCAGTGCTAGAGCCAAGACTGAGGGTCCCTACAATGAGCAGTTCTTC. As protein: CSARAKTEGPYNEQFF.

There are a few counts of this clonotype. This chain joins TRBV27 and TRBJ2-5, with a tentative D call TRBD2 (5 bases). CDR1 is MNHEY and CDR2 is SMNVEV in the germline V gene (reference sequence). The CDR3 runs 14 residues. V lost 5 bases and J lost 5, with 15 bases in between. DNA of the CDR3: TGTGCCAGCAGTGCTAGCATTTTCGGCGAGACCCAGTACTTC. Translated: CASSASIFGETQYF.

The chain uses TRBV7-9 and TRBJ2-7; 9 bases fit TRBD1. The CDR3 runs to 15 residues. V lost 5 bases to trimming and J lost 4 bases; unmatched junction nucleotides: 9. Germline lookup yields CDR1 SEHNR and CDR2 FQNEAQ (reference sequence). CDR3 residues: CASSITGGPPYEQYV. DNA of the CDR3: TGTGCCAGCAGCATTACAGGGGGCCCTCCGTACGAGCAGTACGTC.

The CDR3 sequence: CASSLVDTVIGTQFF. DNA of the CDR3: TGTGCCAGCAGTTTAGTCGACACCGTCATAGGGACCCAGTTCTTC. V is TRBV12-3 or TRBV12-4 and J is TRBJ2-5, with D tentatively TRBD1 or TRBD2 (5 bases each). The DNA end favors TRBJ2-1, so the J call may be wrong. The CDR3 loop spans 15 amino acids.

This clonotype has a single count. The V call is TRBV7-9, the J call TRBJ1-2; D is unclear. The germline CDR1 and CDR2 sequences are SEHNR and FQNEAQ (reference sequence). V dropped 5 bases and J dropped 1 base, with 14 bases sitting between them. This CDR3 comprises 15 residues. The CDR3 DNA is TGTGCCAGCAGCCCCGGCTCAGGCCGTAACTATGGCTACACCTTC. It codes for CASSPGSGRNYGYTF.

The genes are TRBV11-2 and TRBJ2-2, with 13 bases aligning to TRBD2. V lost 5 bases and J lost 4; bases outside the gene matches: 10. The CDR3 sequence is 18 residues long. Germline V gene data show CDR1 as SGHAT and CDR2 as FQNNGV. The CDR3 nucleotides read TGTGCCAGCAGCCCCCGCGGACTAGCGGGAGAGAGCACCGGGGAGCTGTTTTTT. It specifies CASSPRGLAGESTGELFF.

This chain uses TRBV4-2 with TRBJ2-2; 9 nucleotides align to TRBD1. Germline CDR1 and CDR2: LGHNA and YNFKEQ. V shed 3 bases, J shed 5 bases, and the junction held 4 bases outside the gene matches. This CDR3 has 15 residues. CDR3 coding DNA: TGTGCCAGCAGCCACGGACAGGGGTTGACCGGGGAGCTGTTTTTT. Protein sequence: CASSHGQGLTGELFF.

This clonotype was counted only a few times. CDR3 DNA: TGTGCCAGCAGCCCGGAGACAGATTATGGCTACACCTTC. The encoded protein is CASSPETDYGYTF. This chain uses TRBV7-2 with TRBJ1-2, with D possibly being TRBD1 (5 bases). There are 13 residues in the CDR3. V was cut by 5 bases and J by 5 bases, with 12 bases left in between. Per the germline V gene, CDR1 is SGHTA and CDR2 is FQGNSA.

This sequence joins TRBV12-3 or TRBV12-4 and TRBJ2-1; no firm D call. This CDR3 is built from 15 residues. V was clipped by 5 bases and J by 10 bases, with 21 bases between them. The chain's CDR3 is CASSLKIISPSEQFF. The CDR3 region has the DNA TGTGCCAGCAGTCTGAAGATAATTAGCCCGAGCGAGCAGTTCTTC.

This clonotype was seen more than once but under ten times. The DNA for the CDR3 is TGTGCCAGCAACCCACAGGGGGCAGGCGAAAAACTGTTTTTT. Its protein is CASNPQGAGEKLFF. The V call is TRBV6-1, the J call TRBJ1-4, with 9 bases fitting TRBD1. Unmatched junction bases numbered 8, after V lost 7 bases and J lost 8 bases. CDR3 size: 14 residues. The germline V gene encodes CDR1 MNHNS and CDR2 SASEGT.

J is TRBJ1-1 and V is TRBV5-1; D gene uncertain. The CDR3 has 14 amino acids. The germline CDR1 and CDR2 sequences are SGHRS and YFSETQ. The V and J ends lost 0 bases and 7 bases respectively, with 13 bases between them. CDR3 nucleotides: TGCGCCAGCAGCTTGGAAGTAGTTGGCAGTGAAGCTTTCTTT. Encoded protein: CASSLEVVGSEAFF.